Shown below are 25 T cell receptor beta chains from a single sample sequenced in a study of T cells in tumors after PD-1 blockade. Method: immunoSEQ multiplex PCR; TCRdb's copy keeps in-frame clones and lacks some. The sample consists of 11,000 or so clones, 60% to 70% of them appearing once. This specimen consisted of tumor tissue, obtained before anti-PD-1 treatment. The source of these receptors is a human donor with basal cell carcinoma.

The chain recombines TRBV13 with TRBJ1-1, with D unclear. The germline V and J ends were trimmed by 3 bases and 8 bases, with 10 bases remaining between them. There are 12 residues in the CDR3. Germline V gives CDR1 PRHDT, CDR2 FYEKMQ (reference sequence). CDR3 sequence reads: CASSLVRAEAFF. The DNA of the CDR3 is TGTGCCAGCAGCTTGGTGAGGGCCGAAGCTTTCTTT.

The CDR3 DNA follows: TGTGCCAGCAGGGACGGGACAGGGGACTATGGCTACACCTTC. Protein sequence: CASRDGTGDYGYTF. The chain combines TRBV6-5 with TRBJ1-2; 10 positions match TRBD1. Germline lookup yields CDR1 MNHEY and CDR2 SVGAGI. The CDR3 is 14 amino acids. V gave up 6 bases and J gave up 3 bases; unmatched junction bases: 4.

This clone occurred once. V and J are TRBV6-5 and TRBJ1-6; D is perhaps TRBD1 (6 bases). The V gene's germline CDR1 is MNHEY and CDR2 SVGAGI. V lost 7 bases and J lost 10, with 14 bases in between. This CDR3 region has 13 residues. As DNA, the CDR3 is TGTGCCAGCAAGGGATCAACAGGGTCACCCCTCCACTTT. Encoded protein: CASKGSTGSPLHF.

V is TRBV27 and J is TRBJ2-1; D is perhaps TRBD1 (6 bases). CDR3 length: 14 residues. Trimming pared 5 bases from V and 9 bases from J, leaving 17 bases between. The germline V gene has CDR1 MNHEY and CDR2 SMNVEV (reference sequence). In nucleotides, the CDR3 is TGTGCCAGCAGTCCGACCTGGACAGAAAGTGAGCAGTTCTTC. Translated: CASSPTWTESEQFF.

The chain couples TRBV6-2 or TRBV6-3 to TRBJ2-6, with 7 bases that match TRBD2. The ends lost 6 bases at V and 2 bases at J; junction bases unmatched: 13. This CDR3 comprises 18 residues. Per the germline V gene, CDR1 is MNHEY and CDR2 is SVGEGT. The CDR3 DNA sequence: TGTGCCAGCAGCCCCGCCGGGACGGGGAGGGCTGGGGCCAACGTCCTGACTTTC. It yields the protein CASSPAGTGRAGANVLTF.

V gene TRBV7-8 combines with J gene TRBJ2-7, with D uncertain. Trimming stripped 4 bases from V and 6 bases from J, with 13 bases between. Looked up from germline, CDR1 is SGHVS and CDR2 is FQNEAQ. This CDR3 is 13 amino acids long. CDR3 DNA sequence: TGTGCCAGCAGCTCGCCGACCGCGCCCGAGCAGTACTTC. Protein sequence: CASSSPTAPEQYF.

A single count supports this clone. The V call is TRBV6-4, the J call TRBJ2-1, with 7 bases identical to TRBD2. The germline V gene has CDR1 MRHNA and CDR2 SNTAGT. With V trimmed by 6 bases and J by 2 bases, 7 bases remained unmatched. The CDR3 runs to 15 residues. This chain's CDR3 is CASSSGLVPYNEQFF. The CDR3 DNA reads as TGTGCCAGCAGCTCAGGACTAGTCCCCTACAATGAGCAGTTCTTC.

The table lists this clone with a few counts. The chain carries TRBV7-9 and TRBJ2-7, with 8 positions matching TRBD2. Trimming took 2 bases from V and 1 from J; bases not matched to a gene: 4. Per the germline V gene, CDR1 is SEHNR and CDR2 is FQNEAQ (reference sequence). The CDR3 is 15 residues long. The CDR3 sequence: CASSLSSGRSYEQYF. DNA for the CDR3: TGTGCCAGCAGCTTATCTAGCGGGCGATCCTACGAGCAGTACTTC.

CDR3 nucleotide sequence: TGTGCCAGCAGCCCTCACCTACTGAAACAAGAGACCCAGTACTTC. Amino acid sequence: CASSPHLLKQETQYF. The chain joins TRBV7-9 to TRBJ2-5; D remains unclear. Germline CDR1 is SEHNR and CDR2 is FQNEAQ (reference sequence). This CDR3 has 15 amino acids. V was cut by 5 bases and J by 2 bases, with 15 bases left in between. Full variable domain (rest looked up from reference TRBV7-9 and TRBJ2-5): DTGVSQNPRHKITKRGQNVTFRCDPISEHNRLYWYRQTLGQGPEFLTYFQNEAQLEKSRLLSDRFSAERPKGSFSTLEIQRTEQGDSAMYLCASSPHLLKQETQYFGPGTRLLVL.

In regard to this clone: At one boundary the junction diverges from the germline segment, which might be a read error. The chain combines TRBV6-4 with TRBJ1-4; 10 positions agree with TRBD1. The germline V gene encodes CDR1 MRHNA and CDR2 SNTAGT. CDR3 length: 20 residues. The CDR3 loop is CASSDFTSPGQGLCGGKTVF. DNA of the CDR3: TGTGCCAGCAGTGACTTTACCTCTCCGGGACAGGGGCTCTGCGGAGGAAAAACTGTTTTT.

The rearrangement joins TRBV6-2 or TRBV6-3 to TRBJ2-7, with TRBD2 as a possible D gene (5 bases). Looked up from germline, CDR1 is MNHEY and CDR2 is SVGEGT. The CDR3 has 14 amino acids. V lost 5 bases to trimming and J lost 3 bases, with 14 bases between them. The CDR3 loop reads CASSTWTGSYEQYF. The CDR3 DNA follows: TGTGCCAGCAGTACGTGGACGGGGAGCTACGAGCAGTACTTC.

The chain links TRBV5-1 to TRBJ1-2; tentatively, D is TRBD1 (5 bases). Trimming took 0 bases from V and 4 from J, leaving 10 bases between them. The germline V gene has CDR1 SGHRS and CDR2 YFSETQ. This CDR3 has 14 amino acids. CDR3 sequence: CASSLEGRSYGYTF. The CDR3 DNA sequence: TGCGCCAGCAGCTTGGAGGGACGGTCCTATGGCTACACCTTC.

The chain joins TRBV11-1 to TRBJ2-1; D possibly corresponds to TRBD1 (6 bases). Germline values: CDR1 SGHAT, CDR2 FQDESV (reference sequence). This CDR3 has 12 residues. V was clipped by 6 bases and J by 15 bases, with 18 bases between them. CDR3 residues: CASRYGQSPLFF. The CDR3 nucleotides read TGTGCCAGCAGGTACGGACAGTCCCCGTTGTTCTTC. Full variable domain (remainder filled in from reference TRBV11-1 and TRBJ2-1): EAEVAQSPRYKITEKSQAVAFWCDPISGHATLYWYRQILGQGPELLVQFQDESVVDDSQLPKDRFSAERLKGVDSTLKIQPAELGDSAMYLCASRYGQSPLFFGPGTRLTVL.

The J gene is TRBJ2-1, the V gene TRBV7-9, with D unclear. Germline CDR1 is SEHNR and CDR2 is FQNEAQ (reference sequence). CDR3 length: 12 amino acids. The V gene lost 5 bases and the J gene lost 8 bases, with 10 bases spanning the gap. The CDR3 spells CASSRDGHEQFF. The CDR3 nucleotides are TGTGCCAGCAGCCGCGACGGTCATGAGCAGTTCTTC.

This rearrangement joins TRBV11-3 to TRBJ2-7, with D possibly being TRBD1 or TRBD2 (5 bases each). There are 15 residues in the CDR3. CDR1 SGHNT and CDR2 YENEEA come from the germline V gene. The ends were cut back, 4 bases at V and 0 bases at J, with 13 bases in the middle. CDR3 DNA: TGTGCCAGCAGCTACGGGACGGAACCCTCCTACGAGCAGTACTTC. Amino acids: CASSYGTEPSYEQYF.

This chain joins TRBV30 and TRBJ1-5, with a weak D call TRBD1 (5 bases). Germline values: CDR1 GTSNPN, CDR2 SVGIG (reference sequence). The CDR3 spans 16 residues. V lost 2 bases and J 0 bases, leaving 14 bases between the germline ends. In DNA form, the CDR3 reads TGTGCCTGGAGTCGCAGGGAATCTTATAGCAATCAGCCCCAGCATTTT. It yields the protein CAWSRRESYSNQPQHF. The full variable domain, in which reference TRBV30 and TRBJ1-5 provide the parts outside the CDR3, is SQTIHQWPATLVQPVGSPLSLECTVEGTSNPNLYWYRQAAGRGLQLLFYSVGIGQISSEVPQNLSASRPQDRQFILSSKKLLLSDSGFYLCAWSRRESYSNQPQHFGDGTRLSIL.

The gene calls are TRBV24-1 and TRBJ2-3; possible D gene TRBD2, 6 bases. Trimming removed 9 bases from V and 3 bases from J, with 15 bases in between. In germline, CDR1 is KGHDR, CDR2 SFDVKD. This CDR3 is 14 amino acids long. This CDR3 is CATSGVWGTDTQYF. DNA of the CDR3: TGTGCCACCTCGGGGGTGTGGGGAACAGATACGCAGTATTTT.

This rearrangement joins TRBV6-4 to TRBJ2-3, with D uncertain. The V and J ends lost 4 bases and 0 bases respectively, with 14 bases between them. The CDR3 length is 16 residues. From germline, CDR1 is MRHNA and CDR2 SNTAGT. The DNA for the CDR3 is TGTGCCAGCAGTGTAGGCCATCGCGGAAGCACAGATACGCAGTATTTT. Its protein product is CASSVGHRGSTDTQYF.

About this clone: Mismatch with germline at one junction end may stem from a read error. This chain connects TRBV2 to TRBJ2-3; the D gene is possibly TRBD2 (5 bases). The CDR3 spans 14 residues. Germline V gene lookup returns CDR1 SNHLY and CDR2 FYNNEI. For the CDR3, the DNA is TGTGCCAGCAGCCCCGGCGCTAGCATTGATACGCGGTATTTT. Translating it yields CASSPGASIDTRYF.

This clone is categorized as medium-sized. The rearrangement links TRBV19 to TRBJ1-3; D may be TRBD1 (5 bases). V lost 5 bases and J 2 bases, leaving 10 bases between the germline ends. In germline, CDR1 is LNHDA, CDR2 SQIVND (reference sequence). This CDR3 has 14 amino acids. The CDR3 DNA reads as TGTGCCAGTAGTGCGACAGCGACTGGAAACACCATATATTTT. Its protein is CASSATATGNTIYF.

The chain employs TRBV7-8 and TRBJ1-1; D is uncertain. Germline-derived CDR1 and CDR2 are SGHVS and FQNEAQ. Trimming shortened V by 1 base and J by 4 bases, and 10 bases separated the two germline ends. CDR3 size: 14 residues. This CDR3 reads CASSLGGFGTEAFF. For the CDR3, the DNA is TGTGCCAGCAGCTTAGGAGGGTTTGGCACTGAAGCTTTCTTT.

This chain uses TRBV24-1 with TRBJ2-3, with a tentative D call TRBD1 (6 bases). Germline loops: CDR1 KGHDR, CDR2 SFDVKD. The V and J ends lost 9 bases and 3 bases respectively, with 15 bases between them. The length of the CDR3 is 14 residues. CDR3 in amino acids: CATSLGGRTDTQYF. CDR3 bases: TGTGCCACCTCTTTAGGGGGACGGACAGATACGCAGTATTTT.

The chain is built from TRBV5-1 and TRBJ2-1; a weak D match, TRBD1 (6 bases). The CDR3 loop spans 15 amino acids. Germline values: CDR1 SGHRS, CDR2 YFSETQ. V gave up 0 bases and J gave up 4 bases, with 11 bases separating them. The CDR3 DNA sequence: TGCGCCAGCAGCTTGGGGGACAACTTATACAATGAGCAGTTCTTC. As protein: CASSLGDNLYNEQFF.

The genes are TRBV6-1 and TRBJ2-1; unclear D gene. Looked up from germline, CDR1 is MNHNS and CDR2 is SASEGT. CDR3 length: 13 residues. V dropped 3 bases and J dropped 2 bases, with 5 bases sitting between them. CDR3 amino acids: CASSETTYNEQFF. The CDR3 nucleotides are TGTGCCAGCAGTGAGACAACCTACAATGAGCAGTTCTTC.

The chain combines TRBV5-4 with TRBJ1-1; unclear D gene. CDR1 and CDR2 (germline): SGHNT, YYREEE (reference sequence). The CDR3 contains 13 residues. Trimming took 2 bases from V and 1 from J, leaving 6 bases between them. CDR3 in amino acids: CASSFGRNTEAFF. CDR3 DNA sequence: TGTGCCAGCAGCTTTGGACGGAACACTGAAGCTTTCTTT.